Listed here is a single T cell receptor (beta chain). Its antigen is currently unknown. Use of 60 Vbeta and 13 Jbeta primers characterized the PCR. The data were produced by immunoSEQ multiplex PCR, yet TCRdb's version contains in-frame clones alone and is incomplete. The profile shows about 200,000 clones, roughly 76% of them singletons. The sample comes from a study of cytomegalovirus exposure and HLA in healthy donors. Findings and limits, study-wide: In a later analysis, several top co-occurrence clusters appeared linked to parvovirus B19, influenza, CMV and Epstein-Barr virus.

Trimming took off 0 bases at V and 8 bases at J, with 13 bases between the two ends. The CDR3 loop spans 14 amino acids. Per germline, CDR1 LGHNA and CDR2 YSLEER. This TCR was recovered from a woman aged 25 to 45 in good health and CMV-seropositive. Material for sequencing was PBMCs. The rearrangement joins TRBV4-3 to TRBJ1-1; D gene unclear. The CDR3 is CASSQDPQVGEAFF. The DNA of the CDR3 is TGCGCCAGCAGCCAAGATCCCCAGGTGGGCGAAGCTTTCTTT.